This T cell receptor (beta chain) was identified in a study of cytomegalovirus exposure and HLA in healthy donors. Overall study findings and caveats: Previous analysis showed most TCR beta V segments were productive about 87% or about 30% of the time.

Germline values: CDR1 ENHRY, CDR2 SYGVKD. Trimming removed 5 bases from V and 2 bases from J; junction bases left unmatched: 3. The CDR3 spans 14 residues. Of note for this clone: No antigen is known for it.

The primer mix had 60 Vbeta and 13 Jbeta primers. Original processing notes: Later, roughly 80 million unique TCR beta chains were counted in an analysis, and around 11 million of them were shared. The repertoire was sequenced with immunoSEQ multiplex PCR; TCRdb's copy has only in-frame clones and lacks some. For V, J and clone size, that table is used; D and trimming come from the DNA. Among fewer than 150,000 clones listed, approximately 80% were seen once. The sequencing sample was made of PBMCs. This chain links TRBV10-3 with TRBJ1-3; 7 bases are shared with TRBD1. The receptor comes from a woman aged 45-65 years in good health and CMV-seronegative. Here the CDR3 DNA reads TGTGCCATCAGTCCCCAGGGGGCTGGAAACACCATATATTTT. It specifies CAISPQGAGNTIYF.